The following is a T cell receptor (beta chain) sequence with its context. This CDR3 is built from 17 residues. V lost 2 bases to trimming and J lost 9 bases; unmatched junction nucleotides: 15. Germline V gives CDR1 SGHAT, CDR2 FQDESV (reference sequence). The data originate from a study of shared clonotypes between healthy human individuals. The overall study: Every donor yielded three CD4 naive, three CD4 memory, two CD8 naive and one CD8 memory plate.

Data came from immunoSEQ multiplex PCR; TCRdb stores just in-frame clones and leaves some out. The data hold 2 million to 2.5 million clones, with 80% to 95% observed a single time. The specimen sequenced was naive CD4+ T cells from PBMCs. Subset noted: CD45RA+ positively selected. This sequence was found in a man younger than 30 in good health. Some clones in this sample may be carry-over from other donors' samples. The genes are TRBV11-1 and TRBJ2-1; 8 bases agree with TRBD2. The CDR3 DNA sequence: TGTGCCAGCAGCTTATACTCAGGGACTAGTCCCATTATTGAGCAGTTCTTC. This codes for CASSLYSGTSPIIEQFF.